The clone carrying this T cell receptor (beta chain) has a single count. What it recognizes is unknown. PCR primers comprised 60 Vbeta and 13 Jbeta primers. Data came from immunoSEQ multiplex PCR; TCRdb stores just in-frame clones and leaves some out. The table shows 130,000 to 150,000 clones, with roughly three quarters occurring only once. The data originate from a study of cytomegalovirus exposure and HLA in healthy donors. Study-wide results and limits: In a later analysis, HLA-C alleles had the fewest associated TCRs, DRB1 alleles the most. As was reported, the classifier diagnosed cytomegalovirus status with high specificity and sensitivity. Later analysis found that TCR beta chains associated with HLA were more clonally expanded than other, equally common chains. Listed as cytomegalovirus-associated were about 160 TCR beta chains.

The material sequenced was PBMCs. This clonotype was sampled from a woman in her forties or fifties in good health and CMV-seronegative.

CDR3 DNA sequence: TGTGCCAGCAGGCTCGGGATACAGGGTCCTGAAGCTTTCTTT. It is translated as CASRLGIQGPEAFF. V usage is TRBV2 and J usage is TRBJ1-1; maybe TRBD1 (6 bases). In germline, CDR1 is SNHLY, CDR2 FYNNEI. The CDR3 contains 14 residues. V lost 6 bases and J 6 bases, leaving 17 bases between the germline ends.